This T cell receptor (beta chain) was profiled in a study of shared clonotypes between healthy human individuals. Across the whole study: Used for every donor were three CD4 naive, three CD4 memory, two CD8 naive and one CD8 memory plate. Whole-study results and caveats: The authors sampled blood alone, and tissue repertoires likely differ. Non-shared clonotypes showed lower generation probabilities than clonotypes common to all four donors.

Sequencing used immunoSEQ multiplex PCR; TCRdb keeps in-frame clones, though not all of them. Of about 960,000 clones listed, 76% are singletons. This clone was seen more than once but under ten times. Its matching antigen is unknown. The CDR3 is 16 amino acids. Germline loops: CDR1 LGHNA, CDR2 YSLEER. V lost 3 bases and J 6 bases, leaving 21 bases between the germline ends. The V call is TRBV4-3, the J call TRBJ2-7; a possible D gene is TRBD1 (5 bases). The origin of this receptor is a young man in good health. Sequencing input: memory CD4+ T cells sorted from blood. As to subset: CD45RA-negative fraction. The CDR3 DNA follows: TGCGCCAGCAGCCATCCCCCGACACCCGCAGGGATCGAGCAGTACTTC. It encodes CASSHPPTPAGIEQYF.